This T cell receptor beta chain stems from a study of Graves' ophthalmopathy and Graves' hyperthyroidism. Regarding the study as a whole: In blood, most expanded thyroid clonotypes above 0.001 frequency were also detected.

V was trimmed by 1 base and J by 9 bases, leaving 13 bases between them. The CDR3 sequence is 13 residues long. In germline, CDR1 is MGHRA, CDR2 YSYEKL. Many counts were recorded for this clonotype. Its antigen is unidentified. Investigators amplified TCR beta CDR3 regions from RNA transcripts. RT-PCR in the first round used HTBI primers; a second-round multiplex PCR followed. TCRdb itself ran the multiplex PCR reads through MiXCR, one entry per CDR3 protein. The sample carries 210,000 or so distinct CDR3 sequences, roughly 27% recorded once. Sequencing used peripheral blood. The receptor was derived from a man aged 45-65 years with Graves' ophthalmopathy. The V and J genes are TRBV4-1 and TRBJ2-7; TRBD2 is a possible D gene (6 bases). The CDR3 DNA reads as TGCGCCAGCAGCCAAGTTCCCGGGGGTGGGCAGTACTTC. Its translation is CASSQVPGGGQYF.